A single sample is the source of the 20 T cell receptor beta chains below, sequenced in a study of human CD8 memory T cell subsets. TCR beta was sequenced from UMI-tagged 5' RACE libraries. TCRdb reanalyzed the 5' RACE reads, giving one entry per CDR3 protein sequence and no DNA. The sample data list around 11,000 distinct CDR3 sequences. The material sequenced was CD8+ T cells from PBMCs. The origin of the receptors is a human donor in good health.

Frequency places this clonotype as medium-sized (0.01 to 0.1%). This chain uses TRBV27 with TRBJ2-3; TCRdb calls TRBD2, which cannot be checked without DNA. The CDR3 length is 15 residues. Germline assignment: CDR1 MNHEY and CDR2 SMNVEV (reference sequence). CDR3 loop: CASSLSGWGTDTQYF.

This chain uses TRBV27 with TRBJ1-1; TCRdb names TRBD1, which stays unverified in the absence of DNA. Germline V gene sequence: CDR1 MNHEY, CDR2 SMNVEV (reference sequence). CDR3 length: 14 amino acids. This chain's CDR3 is CASSWGGVDTEAFF.

This rearrangement joins TRBV25-1 to TRBJ2-1; TCRdb selects TRBD2, and the lack of DNA leaves this call unchecked. Germline-derived CDR1 and CDR2 are MGHDK and SYGVNS. The CDR3 spans 17 residues. CDR3 sequence: CASSESRRLAGGNEQFF.

The genes are TRBV7-6 and TRBJ2-5. This CDR3 comprises 14 residues. Germline V gives CDR1 SGHVS, CDR2 FNYEAQ. CDR3 loop: CASSLRDYQETQYF.

The CDR3 is CASSLGRGTDTQYF. This chain joins TRBV27 and TRBJ2-3; checking the TCRdb D call of TRBD2 is not possible without DNA. The CDR3 covers 14 residues. In germline, CDR1 is MNHEY, CDR2 SMNVEV (reference sequence).

This chain links TRBV27 with TRBJ2-5. The CDR3 sequence is 16 residues long. Germline V lookup: CDR1 MNHEY, CDR2 SMNVEV (reference sequence). CDR3 amino acids: CASSLGSTISQETQYF.

The rearrangement links TRBV28 to TRBJ1-2; TCRdb proposes TRBD1, but this gene call is untestable without DNA. The V gene's germline CDR1 is MDHEN and CDR2 SYDVKM. The CDR3 runs to 15 residues. The CDR3 protein is CASSLDRGLAYGYTF.

The chain has TRBV7-9 and TRBJ2-1. The CDR3 sequence is 14 residues long. From germline, CDR1 is SEHNR and CDR2 FQNEAQ (reference sequence). This CDR3 reads CASSLEGSNNEQFF.

The gene calls are TRBV15 and TRBJ2-1; no DNA is available, so the TRBD2 call from TCRdb remains unchecked. Germline V gene data show CDR1 as LNHNV and CDR2 as YYDKDF (reference sequence). This CDR3 has 13 amino acids. CDR3 in amino acids: CATSRDKSGRTFF.

This chain uses TRBV7-8 with TRBJ2-2. CDR1 SGHVS and CDR2 FQNEAQ come from the germline V gene. The CDR3 sequence is 13 residues long. The CDR3 loop reads CASSLRYTGELFF.

The chain uses TRBV19 and TRBJ2-5; the TCRdb D gene call, TRBD2, has no DNA to confirm it. This CDR3 region has 15 residues. Germline-derived CDR1 and CDR2 are LNHDA and SQIVND (reference sequence). This chain's CDR3 is CASSPRTSGRETQYF. Supplemented by reference TRBV19 and TRBJ2-5, the full variable domain reads DGGITQSPKYLFRKEGQNVTLSCEQNLNHDAMYWYRQDPGQGLRLIYYSQIVNDFQKGDIAEGYSVSREKKESFPLTVTSAQKNPTAFYLCASSPRTSGRETQYFGPGTRLLVL.

The rearrangement uses TRBV9 and TRBJ1-2; absent DNA, TCRdb's TRBD1 call cannot be checked. CDR1 is SGDLS and CDR2 is YYNGEE in the germline V gene. There are 16 residues in the CDR3. The CDR3 loop is CASSPQAGTGHYGYTF.

The chain recombines TRBV11-2 with TRBJ2-7. The CDR3 runs to 11 residues. From germline, CDR1 is SGHAT and CDR2 FQNNGV. The CDR3 reads CASSRGYEQYF.

Its frequency marks this clonotype as medium-sized. V is TRBV4-1 and J is TRBJ1-1. Germline lookup yields CDR1 MGHRA and CDR2 YSYEKL. This CDR3 contains 15 residues. CDR3 loop: CASSQDIGRRTEAFF.

The chain links TRBV7-9 to TRBJ1-1; there is no DNA to check the TCRdb D call of TRBD1. Germline CDR1 and CDR2: SEHNR and FQNEAQ (reference sequence). This CDR3 contains 13 residues. This CDR3 reads CASSLDPWQEAFF.

The rearrangement uses TRBV11-2 and TRBJ2-2; TCRdb gives TRBD1 as the D gene, but with no DNA this cannot be confirmed. The germline V gene encodes CDR1 SGHAT and CDR2 FQNNGV. This CDR3 region has 14 residues. CDR3 protein: CASSWTGNTGELFF.

The rearrangement links TRBV4-1 to TRBJ2-1. CDR1 and CDR2 (germline): MGHRA, YSYEKL. The CDR3 is 16 residues long. CDR3 amino acids: CASSQDLASSYNEQFF.

The chain carries TRBV11-2 and TRBJ2-2; TCRdb proposes TRBD2, but this gene call is untestable without DNA. The CDR3 is 17 residues long. Per germline, CDR1 SGHAT and CDR2 FQNNGV. This CDR3 is CASSLEGLLGFTGELFF. Supplemented by reference TRBV11-2 and TRBJ2-2, the full variable domain reads EAGVAQSPRYKIIEKRQSVAFWCNPISGHATLYWYQQILGQGPKLLIQFQNNGVVDDSQLPKDRFSAERLKGVDSTLKIQPAKLEDSAVYLCASSLEGLLGFTGELFFGEGSRLTVL.

The CDR3 region is CASSEALGANVLTF. V and J are TRBV2 and TRBJ2-6. The CDR3 is 14 amino acids. Per germline, CDR1 SNHLY and CDR2 FYNNEI.

The chain recombines TRBV5-1 with TRBJ2-7; lacking DNA, the TRBD2 call made by TCRdb goes unchecked. Germline CDR1 and CDR2: SGHRS and YFSETQ. The CDR3 has 13 amino acids. The CDR3 here is CASSWTSLDEQYF.